The clone carrying this T cell receptor (beta chain) is categorized as medium-sized. Its antigen remains unknown. Noted treatment: roughly 10-day PBMC culture with coronavirus spike peptide pools or control peptides (ViraFEST assay). Via ViraFEST, peptide pools expanded antigen-specific T cells before TCR sequencing. Cultured CD4+ T cell DNA was sequenced using the Oncomine TCR Beta short-read assay. The genomic DNA was obtained from cultured CD4+ T cells by extraction with the QIAamp micro DNA kit. TCRdb analysed the PCR reads with MiXCR anew, one entry per CDR3 protein. The sample shows approximately 15,000 distinct CDR3 sequences, around 48% of them seen only once. The entry originates in a study of vaccination and CD4 T cells after COVID-19. Study as a whole: For post-vaccine samples, collection took place a median approximately 78 days after dose two, ranging from 14 to 241.

From germline, CDR1 is LGHNA and CDR2 YNFKEQ. J lost 11 bases, V lost 1 base, and 4 bases had no gene match. CDR3 length: 13 amino acids. General study results and limits: The median count of SARS-CoV-2-reactive clonotypes rose from 21 to 38, not significantly.

The TCR was taken from a human donor who had recovered from COVID-19. This sequence joins TRBV4-2 and TRBJ1-4; 7 bases are shared with TRBD1. Sequencing was done on a sample of CD4+ T cells from blood, cultured in vitro. This chain's CDR3 is CASSQAFRGKLFF. The CDR3 DNA is TGTGCCAGCAGCCAAGCCTTCAGGGGGAAACTGTTTTTT.